This passage covers 25 T cell receptor beta chains from one sample sequenced in a study of radiotherapy plus CTLA-4 blockade in lung cancer. The method was immunoSEQ multiplex PCR; TCRdb's version includes in-frame clones alone and lacks a portion of them. The sample has 11,000 to 15,000 clones; over 75% are singletons. Sequenced material: peripheral blood, taken from a patient treated with radiotherapy plus ipilimumab. These receptors all come from a human donor with non-small cell lung cancer that progressed on radiotherapy plus ipilimumab. Some clones in this sample may be carry-over from other donors' samples.

This chain joins TRBV29-1 and TRBJ2-5, with TRBD2 matching 9 bases. J lost 3 bases, V lost 6 bases, and 2 bases had no gene match. Per germline, CDR1 SQVTM and CDR2 ANQGSEA. This CDR3 is built from 12 residues. CDR3 DNA: TGCAGCGTCATAGCGGGAGAAGAGACCCAGTACTTC. Translating gives CSVIAGEETQYF.

This chain links TRBV5-1 with TRBJ2-1; TRBD2 aligns across 13 bases. The germline V gene encodes CDR1 SGHRS and CDR2 YFSETQ. The CDR3 has 16 amino acids. Trimming at V came to 3 bases and at J to 6 bases, leaving 6 bases not matched to a gene. The CDR3 nucleotides are TGCGCCAGCAGCTGGGGACTAGCGGGGAGTACCAATGAGCAGTTCTTC. It is translated as CASSWGLAGSTNEQFF. The full variable domain, its missing parts supplied by reference TRBV5-1 and TRBJ2-1, is KAGVTQTPRYLIKTRGQQVTLSCSPISGHRSVSWYQQTPGQGLQFLFEYFSETQRNKGNFPGRFSGRQFSNSRSEMNVSTLELGDSALYLCASSWGLAGSTNEQFFGPGTRLTVL.

The V gene is TRBV30, the J gene TRBJ1-5; perhaps TRBD1 as D (6 bases). Trimming removed 3 bases at V and 6 bases at J, with 18 bases between. Germline V gene sequence: CDR1 GTSNPN, CDR2 SVGIG (reference sequence). The CDR3 covers 15 residues. As DNA, the CDR3 is TGTGCCTGGAGCTTATCGGACAGTTCGATTCAGCCCCAGCATTTT. This encodes CAWSLSDSSIQPQHF. The complete variable domain, with remaining parts taken from reference TRBV30 and TRBJ1-5, reads SQTIHQWPATLVQPVGSPLSLECTVEGTSNPNLYWYRQAAGRGLQLLFYSVGIGQISSEVPQNLSASRPQDRQFILSSKKLLLSDSGFYLCAWSLSDSSIQPQHFGDGTRLSIL.

The chain links TRBV29-1 to TRBJ2-1; TRBD2 agrees at 13 bases. The CDR3 is made up of 16 amino acids. CDR1 SQVTM and CDR2 ANQGSEA come from the germline V gene. V trimming: 0 bases; J trimming: 7 bases; junction bases outside the gene matches: 6. As DNA, the CDR3 is TGCAGCGTTGAAGAACTAGCGGGGGGGCAGGGGAATGAGCAGTTCTTC. It specifies CSVEELAGGQGNEQFF.

In this sample, this clone turned up once. This sequence joins TRBV4-1 and TRBJ2-6, with D possibly TRBD2 on 6 matching bases. From germline, CDR1 is MGHRA and CDR2 YSYEKL. Between the trimmed V and J ends, which lost 0 bases and 1 base, there was a span of 7 bases. The CDR3 extends over 16 amino acids. The CDR3 loop is CASSQDRGSGANVLTF. CDR3 nucleotide sequence: TGCGCCAGCAGCCAAGACCGGGGGTCTGGGGCCAACGTCCTGACTTTC.

The J gene is TRBJ2-7, the V gene TRBV5-6, with 7 bases aligning to TRBD2. The CDR3 totals 14 residues. CDR1 SGHDT and CDR2 YYEEEE come from the germline V gene. The J segment lost 2 bases and the V segment lost 1 base, leaving 3 bases of the junction unmatched. The CDR3 DNA reads as TGTGCCAGCAGCTTGTGGGCGGGGGCCTACGAGCAGTACTTC. Translation gives CASSLWAGAYEQYF.

The V gene is TRBV2, the J gene TRBJ2-1, with 9 bases matching TRBD1. The CDR3 has 12 amino acids. Germline loops: CDR1 SNHLY, CDR2 FYNNEI. V dropped 5 bases and J dropped 15; count of bases not matched to a gene: 8. The CDR3 loop reads CASSYTGGVGFF. In nucleotides, the CDR3 is TGTGCCAGCAGTTACACAGGGGGCGTTGGGTTCTTC.

This clone occurred a few times. The V gene is TRBV5-4, the J gene TRBJ1-1, with TRBD1 matching 7 bases. The CDR3 length is 13 residues. Germline CDR1 is SGHNT and CDR2 is YYREEE (reference sequence). The ends lost 5 bases at V and 0 bases at J; junction bases unmatched: 1. In nucleotides, the CDR3 is TGTGCCAGCAGGGGGACAGTGAACACTGAAGCTTTCTTT. Its translation is CASRGTVNTEAFF.

The chain links TRBV6-5 to TRBJ2-3; TRBD2 agrees at 8 bases. J lost 6 bases, V lost 6 bases, and 8 bases had no gene match. Germline V gene sequence: CDR1 MNHEY, CDR2 SVGAGI. This CDR3 has 14 residues. CDR3 sequence reads: CASSQRERADTQYF. CDR3 DNA sequence: TGTGCCAGCAGCCAGCGGGAGAGGGCCGATACGCAGTATTTT.

This chain links TRBV19 with TRBJ2-3, with 10 bases fitting TRBD1. The germline gives CDR1 LNHDA, CDR2 SQIVND (reference sequence). This CDR3 has 14 residues. V shed 7 bases and J 0 bases; nucleotides not matched to a gene: 1. The CDR3 coding sequence is TGTGCCAGTACGGACAGGGGGAGCACAGATACGCAGTATTTT. It is translated as CASTDRGSTDTQYF.

The sample holds a few counts of this clone. Distinct nucleotide sequences in the sample also encode this CDR3. This chain joins TRBV6-5 and TRBJ2-7; perhaps TRBD1 as D (5 bases). Germline CDR1 and CDR2: MNHEY and SVGAGI. The CDR3 covers 13 residues. V lost 2 bases and J lost 3, with 8 bases in between. The CDR3 bases are TGTGCCAGCAGTTACGGGGCCAACTACGAGCAGTACTTC. Translated, it gives CASSYGANYEQYF.

The CDR3: CAISGIESGPTQYF. As DNA, the CDR3 is TGTGCCATCAGTGGGATCGAAAGCGGTCCAACGCAGTATTTT. This sequence joins TRBV10-3 and TRBJ2-3; possibly TRBD2 for D (5 bases). This CDR3 region has 14 residues. The ends were cut back, 4 bases at V and 9 bases at J, with 17 bases in the middle. Germline CDR1 reads ENHRY; CDR2 reads SYGVKD.

This CDR3 reads CASSQVGGRSSYNEQFF. Written as DNA, the CDR3 is TGCGCCAGCAGCCAAGTCGGCGGGAGGAGCTCCTACAATGAGCAGTTCTTC. The chain employs TRBV4-1 and TRBJ2-1; 8 bases fit TRBD2. The germline V gene encodes CDR1 MGHRA and CDR2 YSYEKL. V trimming: 1 base; J trimming: 0 bases; junction bases outside the gene matches: 5. The CDR3 covers 17 residues.

The chain combines TRBV2 with TRBJ2-7, with a weak D call TRBD2 (6 bases). Germline V gene sequence: CDR1 SNHLY, CDR2 FYNNEI. CDR3 length equals 16 residues. Trimming removed 6 bases from V and 3 bases from J, with 21 bases in between. CDR3: CASRTITAGLIYEQYF. Here the CDR3 DNA reads TGTGCCAGCAGGACCATAACCGCGGGGCTTATCTACGAGCAGTACTTC.

This clone was seen once. This chain uses TRBV19 with TRBJ2-2; 12 nucleotides agree with TRBD2. The CDR3 totals 15 residues. CDR1 is LNHDA and CDR2 is SQIVND in the germline V gene (reference sequence). V trimming: 6 bases; J trimming: 5 bases; junction bases outside the gene matches: 4. CDR3 sequence (DNA): TGTGCCAGTAGCCGACTAGCGGGGGTTACCGGGGAGCTGTTTTTT. Protein: CASSRLAGVTGELFF.

The V call is TRBV18, the J call TRBJ1-1, with D possibly matching TRBD1 (5 bases). CDR3 length equals 13 residues. Germline loops: CDR1 KGHSH, CDR2 LQKENI. The V and J ends lost 3 bases and 7 bases respectively, with 12 bases between them. The CDR3 reads CASSPAEDNEAFF. CDR3 bases: TGTGCCAGCTCACCGGCTGAGGACAATGAAGCTTTCTTT.

The V call is TRBV4-1, the J call TRBJ1-2; 8 bases line up with TRBD1. After removal of 4 bases from V and 2 bases from J, the junction contained 6 bases not matched to a gene. Germline assignment: CDR1 MGHRA and CDR2 YSYEKL. The length of the CDR3 is 15 residues. DNA for the CDR3: TGCGCCAGCAGCCCTACGACAGGGGAGAACTATGGCTACACCTTC. Encoded protein: CASSPTTGENYGYTF.

V is TRBV7-2 and J is TRBJ1-3, with D unclear. The CDR3 spans 15 residues. V was clipped by 5 bases and J by 2 bases, with 13 bases between them. Germline CDR1 SGHTA, CDR2 FQGNSA. The CDR3 region is CASSHTHAPGNTIYF. CDR3 DNA: TGTGCCAGCAGCCACACCCATGCACCTGGAAACACCATATATTTT.

The chain has TRBV5-1 and TRBJ2-3; 8 bases match TRBD2. CDR3 length equals 16 residues. The ends lost 4 bases at V and 0 bases at J; junction bases unmatched: 7. CDR1 is SGHRS and CDR2 is YFSETQ in the germline V gene. The CDR3 DNA follows: TGCGCCAGCAGCAGATTAACTAGCGGAAGCACAGATACGCAGTATTTT. Amino acids: CASSRLTSGSTDTQYF.

This sequence joins TRBV5-1 and TRBJ1-1, with TRBD1 matching over 7 bases. The CDR3 contains 14 residues. Germline CDR1 SGHRS, CDR2 YFSETQ. V was pared by 2 bases and J by 0 bases, with 1 base of the junction left unmatched. The DNA of the CDR3 is TGCGCCAGCAGCTTACAGGGGATGAACACTGAAGCTTTCTTT. This gives the protein CASSLQGMNTEAFF.

The rearrangement joins TRBV27 to TRBJ2-3; tentatively, D is TRBD2 (6 bases). The CDR3 is made up of 14 amino acids. Germline V gene sequence: CDR1 MNHEY, CDR2 SMNVEV (reference sequence). Trimming removed 5 bases from V and 6 bases from J, with 15 bases in between. CDR3: CASSPTSPWDTQYF. The CDR3 nucleotides read TGTGCCAGCAGTCCCACTAGCCCATGGGATACGCAGTATTTT.

The chain is built from TRBV7-2 and TRBJ2-2, with 9 bases identical to TRBD1. The CDR3 runs to 19 residues. Losses at the gene ends were 4 bases for V and 4 bases for J; bases not matched to a gene: 16. Germline-derived CDR1 and CDR2 are SGHTA and FQGNSA. The CDR3 DNA reads TGTGCCAGCAGCTCTAGTCCCGGGACAGGGTTTAGTGTCACCGGGGAGCTGTTTTTT. Amino acid sequence: CASSSSPGTGFSVTGELFF.

V is TRBV19 and J is TRBJ1-1; weak D call: TRBD1 (6 bases). V was clipped by 1 base and J by 6 bases, with 18 bases between them. CDR3 length: 16 residues. Germline V lookup: CDR1 LNHDA, CDR2 SQIVND (reference sequence). The DNA for the CDR3 is TGTGCCAGTAGTATAGGAATAGGGCACAGGGTCGCTGAAGCTTTCTTT. It specifies CASSIGIGHRVAEAFF. Supplemented by reference TRBV19 and TRBJ1-1, the full variable domain reads DGGITQSPKYLFRKEGQNVTLSCEQNLNHDAMYWYRQDPGQGLRLIYYSQIVNDFQKGDIAEGYSVSREKKESFPLTVTSAQKNPTAFYLCASSIGIGHRVAEAFFGQGTRLTVV.

The chain employs TRBV7-3 and TRBJ2-1; tentative D call: TRBD2 (7 bases). The CDR3 is 14 residues long. Germline loops: CDR1 SGHTA, CDR2 FQGTGA. With 4 bases removed from V and 9 bases from J, the gap between germline ends came to 16 bases. CDR3 region: CASSSRGGQGEQFF. DNA for the CDR3: TGTGCCAGCAGCTCAAGGGGGGGGCAGGGTGAGCAGTTCTTC.

V gene TRBV11-2 combines with J gene TRBJ2-1; 13 bases line up with TRBD2. From germline, CDR1 is SGHAT and CDR2 FQNNGV. V shed 5 bases and J 3 bases; nucleotides not matched to a gene: 10. CDR3 length: 18 amino acids. CDR3 in amino acids: CASSPGTSGMTFYNEQFF. CDR3 sequence (DNA): TGTGCCAGCAGCCCGGGGACTAGCGGGATGACATTCTACAATGAGCAGTTCTTC.